This TCR beta chain was found in a study of radiotherapy plus CTLA-4 blockade in lung cancer (dated by TCRdb to the late 2010s). Some background on the complete study: Among the enrolled patients, about 19% had an objective response, and roughly 30% reached disease control. Beyond this particular receptor, the publication reports: After treatment with radiotherapy and ipilimumab, TCR clones that came from tumors expanded in the peripheral blood. The strongest predictors of response, as reported, were early dynamic changes in blood T cell clones along with a rise in serum interferon-beta after radiation.

On this clone itself: What antigen it recognizes has not been identified. Base qualities are missing; no much larger clone stands one base away.

In this study, focal radiation therapy paired with CTLA-4 blockade (ipilimumab) was tested in patients who had chemo-refractory metastatic non-small-cell lung cancer. Reading the germline V gene (reference sequence) gives CDR1 LNHNV and CDR2 YYDKDF. The CDR3 numbers 16 residues from cysteine through phenylalanine. The read is trimmed to its CDR3 DNA, 48 bases read in frame from base 1. Germline trimming amounts to 0 bases on V and 4 bases on J, with 9 as the count of junction bases outside the gene matches. The library was made by the immunoSEQ multiplex PCR assay. This immuneACCESS table, as held by TCRdb, lists in-frame sequences with V and J called but not all clones. Of the missing ones, under half trace to an unresolved V gene in checked studies; the others have no known cause. The sample profile shows 40,000 to 45,000 clones; about 74% of them were found once. The ten largest clones take up under 3% of the sample.

This sequence was found in a human donor with non-small cell lung cancer whose response to radiotherapy plus ipilimumab could not be evaluated. The sample was peripheral blood, taken from a patient treated with radiotherapy plus ipilimumab. The chain uses TRBV15 and TRBJ2-7; 7 bases in the junction line up with TRBD2. The CDR3 loop reads CATSRDPAGSLYEQYF. The DNA sequence reads TGTGCCACCAGCAGAGACCCAGCGGGGAGCCTGTACGAGCAGTACTTC.